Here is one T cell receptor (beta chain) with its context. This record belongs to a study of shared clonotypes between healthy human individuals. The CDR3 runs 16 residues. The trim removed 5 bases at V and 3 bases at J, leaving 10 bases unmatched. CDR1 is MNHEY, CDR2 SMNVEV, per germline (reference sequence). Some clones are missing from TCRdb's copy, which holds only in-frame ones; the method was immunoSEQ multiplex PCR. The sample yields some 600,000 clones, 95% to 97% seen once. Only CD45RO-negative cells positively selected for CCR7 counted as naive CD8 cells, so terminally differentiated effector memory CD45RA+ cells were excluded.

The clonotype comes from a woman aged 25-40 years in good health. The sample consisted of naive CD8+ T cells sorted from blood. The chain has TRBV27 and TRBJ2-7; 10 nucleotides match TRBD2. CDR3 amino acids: CASSPLLAGGFYEQYF. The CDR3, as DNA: TGTGCCAGCAGTCCCCTTTTAGCGGGAGGTTTCTACGAGCAGTACTTC.